This is a list of T cell receptor beta chains from one sample in a study of shared clonotypes between healthy human individuals. Assay used: immunoSEQ multiplex PCR; TCRdb lists only in-frame clones, some missing. The data contain over 800,000 clones, nearly 95% of them singletons. Specimen: naive CD8+ T cells sorted from blood. These receptors were taken from a man aged 30 to 45 in good health. Both conserved end residues are part of each CDR3. A D gene is named only where the DNA matches it firmly. Clone sizes are given selectively: once, few, many, or a class where the clone is expanded.

v_gene,j_gene,d_gene,abundance,CDR3aa,CDR3nt
TRBV4-1,TRBJ1-1,.,few,CASSQSPGGSPMNTEAFF,TGCGCCAGCAGCCAATCCCCCGGGGGGTCCCCTATGAACACTGAAGCTTTCTTT
TRBV4-1,TRBJ2-1,.,.,CASTEEARPPYNEQFF,TGCGCCAGCACTGAAGAAGCGAGACCCCCCTACAATGAGCAGTTCTTC
TRBV11-2,TRBJ2-7,.,.,CASSLTAPYEQYF,TGTGCCAGCAGCTTGACTGCTCCCTACGAGCAGTACTTC
TRBV29-1,TRBJ2-7,TRBD2,many,CSVGLAGDEQYF,TGCAGTGTAGGACTAGCGGGAGATGAGCAGTACTTC
TRBV11-3,TRBJ2-5,.,.,CASSPSSLRETQYF,TGTGCCAGCAGCCCCAGTTCTTTGCGGGAGACCCAGTACTTC
TRBV9,TRBJ1-3,.,.,CASSVGPGQGKGNTIYF,TGTGCCAGCAGCGTAGGTCCGGGACAAGGGAAAGGAAACACCATATATTTT
TRBV4-1,TRBJ1-1,.,.,CASSPGLRNTEAFF,TGCGCCAGCAGCCCCGGACTGAGGAACACTGAAGCTTTCTTT
TRBV2,TRBJ1-2,TRBD1,.,CASYTGQVYGYTF,TGTGCCAGCTACACCGGACAGGTTTATGGCTACACCTTC
TRBV28,TRBJ2-2,TRBD1,.,CASSLTGATGELFF,TGTGCCAGCAGCCTAACAGGGGCCACCGGGGAGCTGTTTTTT
TRBV28,TRBJ1-4,.,.,CATIGWGNEKLFF,TGTGCCACCATAGGTTGGGGTAATGAAAAACTGTTTTTT
TRBV4-2,TRBJ1-5,.,.,CASSQEITSNQPQHF,TGTGCCAGCAGCCAAGAAATTACGAGCAATCAGCCCCAGCATTTT
TRBV12-1,TRBJ2-3,.,.,CASSAFKGDTQYF,TGTGCCAGCAGCGCATTTAAGGGAGATACGCAGTATTTT
TRBV6-6,TRBJ2-7,.,few,CASGQNYEQYF,TGTGCCAGCGGACAGAACTACGAGCAGTACTTC
TRBV27,TRBJ2-3,TRBD2,once,CASSLSKTSGRGQYF,TGTGCCAGCAGTTTATCGAAGACTAGCGGGAGGGGGCAGTATTTT
TRBV2,TRBJ2-1,.,.,CASSGALGENEQFF,TGTGCCAGCAGCGGTGCCTTGGGGGAAAATGAGCAGTTCTTC
TRBV6-1,TRBJ2-7,TRBD2,.,CASREGGSSGSLSEQYF,TGTGCCAGCAGAGAAGGGGGGAGTAGCGGGAGTTTGAGCGAGCAGTACTTC
TRBV29-1,TRBJ1-1,.,.,CSVAVLGAAETEAFF,TGCAGCGTTGCGGTGCTGGGGGCAGCGGAGACTGAAGCTTTCTTT
TRBV7-3,TRBJ2-3,.,once,CASSLMPTDTQYF,TGTGCCAGCAGCTTAATGCCCACAGATACGCAGTATTTT
TRBV28,TRBJ2-2,TRBD2,.,CASRGLAGDSYTGELFF,TGTGCCAGCAGGGGACTAGCGGGAGATTCTTACACCGGGGAGCTGTTTTTT
TRBV27,TRBJ2-7,TRBD2,.,CASRRREGSESSYEQYF,TGTGCCAGCAGACGGCGGGAGGGGTCGGAAAGCTCCTACGAGCAGTACTTC
TRBV7-2,TRBJ2-2,.,.,CASSGSTYRVPNTGELFF,TGTGCCAGCAGCGGAAGCACCTACAGGGTACCGAACACCGGGGAGCTGTTTTTT
TRBV7-8,TRBJ1-4,.,.,CASSPRGGSEKLFF,TGTGCCAGCAGCCCGAGGGGGGGGAGTGAAAAACTGTTTTTT
TRBV6-6,TRBJ2-5,.,few,CASSYSWYRETQYF,TGTGCCAGCAGTTACTCCTGGTACCGGGAGACCCAGTACTTC
TRBV6-1,TRBJ1-5,.,.,CASSEGDTYQPQHF,TGTGCCAGCAGTGAAGGGGACACTTATCAGCCCCAGCATTTT
TRBV9,TRBJ2-1,.,.,CASSEWDFSYNEQFF,TGTGCCAGCAGCGAGTGGGACTTCTCCTACAATGAGCAGTTCTTC
TRBV27,TRBJ2-1,.,.,CASSLQGLYNEQFF,TGTGCCAGCAGTTTACAAGGGCTCTACAATGAGCAGTTCTTC
TRBV9,TRBJ2-6,.,.,CASSDVGGANVLTF,TGTGCCAGCAGTGATGTAGGTGGGGCCAACGTCCTGACTTTC
TRBV9,TRBJ1-2,.,.,CASNARGGGYTF,TGTGCCAGCAACGCCCGTGGGGGTGGCTACACCTTC
TRBV5-4,TRBJ2-1,.,.,CASSSAGRNNEQFF,TGTGCCAGCAGCTCGGCCGGGAGAAACAATGAGCAGTTCTTC
TRBV9,TRBJ1-1,.,.,CASSVGGGSPEAFF,TGTGCCAGCAGCGTAGGGGGTGGGAGTCCTGAAGCTTTCTTT
TRBV7-9,TRBJ2-7,TRBD1,.,CASSQNHGDRDSYEQYF,TGTGCCAGCAGCCAGAATCATGGGGACAGGGACTCCTACGAGCAGTACTTC
TRBV4-3,TRBJ1-5,.,.,CASSQDWRQPEGPQHF,TGCGCCAGCAGCCAAGATTGGAGACAACCAGAGGGGCCCCAGCATTTT